One sample yielded the 14 T cell receptor beta chains listed below, sequenced in a study of shared clonotypes between healthy human individuals. Repertoires were generated with immunoSEQ multiplex PCR, while TCRdb's copy carries only in-frame clones and drops some. Of fewer than 1.8 million clones in the sample, less than 99% were seen once. Sequencing was done on a sample of naive CD4+ T cells sorted from blood. The subset here: CD45RA+ positively selected. The receptor set was obtained from a man aged 25 to 40 in good health.

The chain uses TRBV7-8 and TRBJ2-7, with a possible D match to TRBD1 (5 bases). This CDR3 region has 15 residues. V lost 5 bases and J 0 bases, leaving 14 bases between the germline ends. Germline V gene lookup returns CDR1 SGHVS and CDR2 FQNEAQ. CDR3 sequence reads: CASSTRGASSYEQYF. The CDR3 DNA follows: TGTGCCAGCAGCACCCGTGGGGCGAGCTCCTACGAGCAGTACTTC.

The chain links TRBV6-1 to TRBJ1-2; the match to TRBD1 covers 8 bases. CDR1 and CDR2 (germline): MNHNS, SASEGT. The trim removed 4 bases at V and 4 bases at J, leaving 2 bases unmatched. The CDR3 consists of 13 residues. The CDR3 DNA is TGTGCCAGCAGTGGCGGACAGGGCTATGGCTACACCTTC. Residues: CASSGGQGYGYTF.

This rearrangement joins TRBV6-1 to TRBJ2-5, with a possible D match to TRBD2 (6 bases). CDR1 is MNHNS, CDR2 SASEGT, per germline. The CDR3 is made up of 14 amino acids. Trimming removed 1 base from V and 3 bases from J, with 9 bases in between. In DNA form, the CDR3 reads TGTGCCAGCAGTGAAGACCCGGGAGAAGAGACCCAGTACTTC. This translates into CASSEDPGEETQYF.

The V and J genes are TRBV9 and TRBJ1-2; D is undetermined. The germline V gene encodes CDR1 SGDLS and CDR2 YYNGEE. The CDR3 totals 13 residues. V gave up 0 bases and J gave up 4 bases, with 7 bases separating them. DNA of the CDR3: TGTGCCAGCAGCGTAGCCGTTGGCTATGGCTACACCTTC. Translating gives CASSVAVGYGYTF.

The chain combines TRBV5-1 with TRBJ2-5, with D tentatively TRBD2 (5 bases). Per the germline V gene, CDR1 is SGHRS and CDR2 is YFSETQ. Trimming cost V 4 bases and J 1 base, with 11 bases left between them. The CDR3 contains 14 residues. CDR3 sequence reads: CASSAPEGQETQYF. DNA of the CDR3: TGCGCCAGCAGCGCCCCCGAGGGCCAAGAGACCCAGTACTTC.

This chain uses TRBV30 with TRBJ2-7, with a tentative D call TRBD2 (6 bases). This CDR3 contains 13 residues. Looked up from germline, CDR1 is GTSNPN and CDR2 is SVGIG (reference sequence). V dropped 5 bases and J dropped 7 bases, with 18 bases sitting between them. CDR3 DNA sequence: TGTGCCTGGGACCTCCTCCGTCGGGGGGAGCAGTACTTC. This gives the protein CAWDLLRRGEQYF. The variable domain in full, with the rest retrieved from reference TRBV30 and TRBJ2-7, is SQTIHQWPATLVQPVGSPLSLECTVEGTSNPNLYWYRQAAGRGLQLLFYSVGIGQISSEVPQNLSASRPQDRQFILSSKKLLLSDSGFYLCAWDLLRRGEQYFGPGTRLTVT.

This chain joins TRBV7-9 and TRBJ2-1; 12 bases line up with TRBD2. Germline assignment: CDR1 SEHNR and CDR2 FQNEAQ (reference sequence). V lost 5 bases and J lost 4; bases outside the gene matches: 15. This CDR3 comprises 19 residues. The CDR3 DNA is TGTGCCAGCAGCCCATACAAGACTAGCGGGAGTCTAAGTTACAATGAGCAGTTCTTC. It is translated as CASSPYKTSGSLSYNEQFF.

The chain carries TRBV18 and TRBJ1-2, with 9 bases matching TRBD1. This CDR3 is 13 amino acids long. Germline CDR1 reads KGHSH; CDR2 reads LQKENI. With 4 bases clipped from V and 7 bases from J, the junction kept 4 bases outside the gene matches. CDR3 sequence (DNA): TGTGCCAGCTCACAGACAGGGGGAGGTGGCTACACCTTC. Its translation is CASSQTGGGGYTF.

Written as DNA, the CDR3 is TGTGCCAGTAAGGACATCTCCTCTGGGGCCAACGTCCTGACTTTC. Encoded protein: CASKDISSGANVLTF. This chain uses TRBV19 with TRBJ2-6; D perhaps matches TRBD1 (5 bases). Trimming stripped 7 bases from V and 0 bases from J, with 10 bases between. Germline CDR1 LNHDA, CDR2 SQIVND (reference sequence). The CDR3 loop spans 15 amino acids.

This clone occurred once. This chain uses TRBV12-5 with TRBJ2-1, with D perhaps assigned TRBD1 or TRBD2 (5 bases each). Per the germline V gene, CDR1 is LGHNT and CDR2 is FRNRAP. Trimming cost V 8 bases and J 6 bases, with 17 bases left between them. The CDR3 runs 14 residues. The CDR3 nucleotides read TGTGCTAGTCAGGGCTCAAGTGGAGGCAATGAGCAGTTCTTC. Translating gives CASQGSSGGNEQFF.

As concerns this clone: Other DNA sequences in this sample translate to the same CDR3. The V gene is TRBV9, the J gene TRBJ1-5; D call uncertain. CDR3 length equals 13 residues. Germline-derived CDR1 and CDR2 are SGDLS and YYNGEE. V was pared by 0 bases and J by 7 bases, with 8 bases between. The DNA for the CDR3 is TGTGCCAGCAGCGTAGCCGGTAACCAGCCCCAGCATTTT. This gives the protein CASSVAGNQPQHF.

The CDR3 sequence: CSVAVGQGVTDTQYF. DNA of the CDR3: TGCAGCGTCGCCGTGGGACAGGGTGTTACAGATACGCAGTATTTT. V usage is TRBV29-1 and J usage is TRBJ2-3; 9 nucleotides agree with TRBD1. V was clipped by 6 bases and J by 3 bases; unmatched bases: 10. Germline V gene data show CDR1 as SQVTM and CDR2 as ANQGSEA. There are 15 residues in the CDR3.

This rearrangement joins TRBV7-3 to TRBJ2-1; D may be TRBD2 (5 bases). V lost 3 bases and J lost 4, with 16 bases in between. The CDR3 covers 16 residues. Germline CDR1 reads SGHTA; CDR2 reads FQGTGA. The CDR3 spells CASSLGPPTGYNEQFF. The CDR3 DNA reads as TGTGCCAGCAGCTTGGGCCCACCCACGGGGTACAATGAGCAGTTCTTC. Variable domain in full (rest from reference TRBV7-3 and TRBJ2-1): GAGVSQTPSNKVTEKGKYVELRCDPISGHTALYWYRQSLGQGPEFLIYFQGTGAADDSGLPNDRFFAVRPEGSVSTLKIQRTERGDSAVYLCASSLGPPTGYNEQFFGPGTRLTVL.

This chain links TRBV11-2 with TRBJ2-3, with D possibly matching TRBD2 (6 bases). Trimming removed 6 bases from V and 2 bases from J, with 21 bases in between. Germline values: CDR1 SGHAT, CDR2 FQNNGV. The CDR3 is 17 amino acids. The CDR3 loop is CASRGQSTGTYTDTQYF. The CDR3 DNA sequence: TGTGCCAGCAGGGGTCAATCGACCGGGACTTACACAGATACGCAGTATTTT.